This T cell receptor beta chain appears in the sequencing data of a study of T cells in Graves' hyperthyroidism and ophthalmopathy (dated by TCRdb to between 2018 and 2021). A note on the overall study: Peripheral blood samples were taken at initial diagnosis, before any treatment was given. After blood sampling, hyperthyroidism patients were treated with methimazole at a starting dose of 30 mg daily, and ophthalmopathy patients were treated with high-dose intravenous methylprednisolone. A discovery cohort of roughly 100 patients, approximately 45 with Graves' ophthalmopathy and 55 to 60 with stable Graves' hyperthyroidism, was used to find distinguishing TCR V-J signatures. In about 6 Graves' hyperthyroidism patients, the study also compared T-cell repertoires from thyroid tissue with T-cell repertoires from blood. According to the paper, TCR Vbeta CDR3 sequencing was carried out on 135 peripheral blood samples, which came from 40 to 45 ophthalmopathy, around 74 hyperthyroidism and approximately 17 progressor patients. For training and testing, the approximately 92 patients in the discovery cohort were randomly divided in a 7:3 ratio. Prospective prediction of ophthalmopathy was tested in an independent validation cohort of 18 to 20 hyperthyroidism patients and around 16 patients who later progressed to ophthalmopathy.

Ophthalmopathy patients had moderately to severely active disease, with a Clinical Activity Score of 3 or more, a NOSPECS grade of 4 or more, and a disease duration of less than 3 months. Any patient with an uncontrolled infection, another autoimmune disease, pregnancy or lactation was excluded. Clinical symptoms, serum thyroxine and TRAb, thyroid ultrasound, and orbital computed tomography formed the basis for the diagnoses. Ficoll-Paque density gradient centrifugation was used to isolate PBMCs from approximately 10 ml of fresh peripheral blood. Total RNA was extracted with Trizol reagent, and quality was checked on an Agilent 2100 Bioanalyzer. V loses 3 bases, J loses 5 bases, and the germline ends lie 14 bases apart. Reading the germline V gene gives CDR1 SGDLS and CDR2 YYNGEE. Reading from cysteine to phenylalanine, the CDR3 counts 14 amino acids. Kept here is only the CDR3 DNA, which spans 42 bases and is read in frame from base 1.

On this clonotype itself: Its cognate antigen has yet to be identified. Nothing much larger sits one base from this clone, and base qualities are not available.

TCR beta CDR3 regions were amplified from RNA transcripts. The TCR CDR3 was subjected to a first round of RT-PCR using the HTBI primer set and the Qiagen OneStep RT-PCR kit. A second multiplex PCR round built the libraries, followed by size selection and purification. The libraries were sequenced on an Illumina HiSeq2000 using paired-end 100 bp reads. Under the source paper's analysis protocol: SOAPnuke was used to process the raw data, throwing out any read that contained adapters or uncalled bases, had a mean Phred below 15, or lacked an exact constant-primer or identifier match. High-quality paired reads were merged with COPE v1.2.5, and unique nucleotide sequences were defined as clonotypes. MiTCR v1.1 was used to align clonotypes to the IMGT TRBV, TRBD and TRBJ reference segments. The analysis was restricted to V-J combinations with a frequency above 0.0001, which together covered over 99% of the repertoires. The TCS score was defined as F50 (clonal expansion) divided by E x V (chaos), with BLOSUM62-based TCRdist calculated between CDR3 peptides within each V-J. Welch's t-statistics and random forest reduced 500 to 550 V-J features to 10 to 15, which were used in a naive Bayes classifier (R e1071). TCRdb reworked the public reads: Q25 trimming with fastp, MiXCR clone assembly, productive beta chains retained. Each CDR3 protein appears once, grouped with its most common genes and DNA. The V and J calls shown here were made by TCRdb, not taken from the authors' results. The sample table contains about 640,000 distinct CDR3 sequences; only one count was recorded for 13% to 15% of them. The top ten hold approximately 12% of the sample.

Overall study results and their limits: Most expanded thyroid clonotypes (frequency above 0.001) were also detected in blood, suggesting blood repertoires may reflect thyroid immune responses. In validation, the model predicted progression to ophthalmopathy a median of about 6 months before onset, with 70% to 71% sensitivity and 72.22% specificity. In cross-validation, a model built on a 13 V-J signature told ophthalmopathy apart from stable hyperthyroidism with 85% to 90% sensitivity and roughly 81% specificity, and in testing the same model reached 80%/75%. Sample size was not statistically predetermined, and blinding of investigators to group allocation was not performed.

This sequence originates from a woman aged 50 to 60 with Graves' ophthalmopathy. What was sequenced was blood. The chain links TRBV9 with TRBJ2-5; no confident D gene assignment can be made. The CDR3 protein is CASSAQASTETQYF. The base sequence is TGTGCCAGCAGCGCGCAAGCTAGTACTGAGACCCAGTACTTC.